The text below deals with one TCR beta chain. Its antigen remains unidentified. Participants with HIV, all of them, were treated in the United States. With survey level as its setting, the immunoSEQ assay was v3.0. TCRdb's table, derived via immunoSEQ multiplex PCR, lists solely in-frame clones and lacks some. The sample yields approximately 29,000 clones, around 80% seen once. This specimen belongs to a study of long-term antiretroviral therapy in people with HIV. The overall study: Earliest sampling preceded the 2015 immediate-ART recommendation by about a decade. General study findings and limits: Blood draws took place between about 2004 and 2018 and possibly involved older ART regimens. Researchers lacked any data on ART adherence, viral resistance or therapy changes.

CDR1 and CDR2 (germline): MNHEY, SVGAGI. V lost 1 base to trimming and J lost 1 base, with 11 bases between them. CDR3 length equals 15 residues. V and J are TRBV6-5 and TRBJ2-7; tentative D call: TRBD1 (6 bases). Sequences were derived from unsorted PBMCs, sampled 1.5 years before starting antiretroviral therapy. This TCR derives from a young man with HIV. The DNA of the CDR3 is TGTGCCAGCAGTTACTTGAGACAGGCTTCCTACGAGCAGTACTTC. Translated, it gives CASSYLRQASYEQYF.